The 17 T cell receptor beta chains below all came from one sample that was sequenced in a study of blood T cell repertoires in COVID-19. Clones were read by immunoSEQ multiplex PCR, and TCRdb kept only the in-frame ones, dropping some. The sample shows roughly 500,000 clones, approximately 86% of them seen only once. Input material: PBMCs or T cells enriched from blood (not recorded which). The receptors shown here come from a woman in her sixties who had recovered from COVID-19.

The gene calls are TRBV19 and TRBJ2-4; 7 nucleotides agree with TRBD1. Germline-derived CDR1 and CDR2 are LNHDA and SQIVND (reference sequence). Unmatched junction bases numbered 13, after V lost 4 bases and J lost 16 bases. CDR3 length: 13 amino acids. The CDR3 region is CASSTSSTGMEYF. The CDR3 nucleotides are TGTGCCAGTAGTACCTCCTCGACAGGGATGGAATACTTC.

The J gene is TRBJ1-6, the V gene TRBV5-1; 8 bases fit TRBD1. Germline V CDR1 and CDR2: SGHRS, YFSETQ. Trimming cost V 2 bases and J 11 bases; bases outside gene matches: 3. CDR3 length: 13 amino acids. CDR3 in DNA: TGCGCCAGCAGCTTACTACAGGGGGCACCCCTCCACTTT. Its protein is CASSLLQGAPLHF.

The chain couples TRBV5-1 to TRBJ1-5, with D perhaps matching TRBD1 (5 bases). The CDR3 contains 15 residues. Per the germline V gene, CDR1 is SGHRS and CDR2 is YFSETQ. The V end was cut by 4 bases, the J end by 0 bases, with 11 bases between. Written as DNA, the CDR3 is TGCGCCAGCAGCCCGACGACAGATAGCAATCAGCCCCAGCATTTT. It yields the protein CASSPTTDSNQPQHF. Looking up the rest from reference TRBV5-1 and TRBJ1-5 gives the full variable domain: KAGVTQTPRYLIKTRGQQVTLSCSPISGHRSVSWYQQTPGQGLQFLFEYFSETQRNKGNFPGRFSGRQFSNSRSEMNVSTLELGDSALYLCASSPTTDSNQPQHFGDGTRLSIL.

CDR3 sequence (DNA): TGTGCCAGCAGCCGGACAGGTGGGGCCGGGGCCAACGTCCTGACTTTC. Translating it yields CASSRTGGAGANVLTF. This chain links TRBV7-2 with TRBJ2-6; 7 positions match TRBD1. Trimming removed 5 bases from V and 4 bases from J; junction bases left unmatched: 8. This CDR3 has 16 amino acids. Germline V gene data show CDR1 as SGHTA and CDR2 as FQGNSA.

The rearrangement links TRBV5-8 to TRBJ1-1; 7 bases match TRBD1. The trim removed 4 bases at V and 0 bases at J, leaving 3 bases unmatched. CDR1 SGHTS and CDR2 YDEGEE come from the germline V gene. This CDR3 region has 14 residues. Written as DNA, the CDR3 is TGTGCCAGCAGCACACAGGGGATGAACACTGAAGCTTTCTTT. Translation: CASSTQGMNTEAFF.

The chain carries TRBV3-1 (or the pseudogene TRBV3-2) and TRBJ1-6; D perhaps matches TRBD1 (6 bases). Germline-derived CDR1 and CDR2 are LGHDT and YNNKEL (reference sequence). The length of the CDR3 is 15 residues. V lost 4 bases and J lost 7, with 14 bases in between. This chain's CDR3 is CASSPFWQGNSPLHF. The CDR3 coding sequence is TGTGCCAGCAGCCCCTTTTGGCAGGGGAATTCACCCCTCCACTTT.

This chain links TRBV2 with TRBJ2-1, with D possibly matching TRBD2 (7 bases). The CDR3 contains 14 residues. Trimming removed 4 bases from V and 6 bases from J, with 13 bases in between. Germline CDR1 is SNHLY and CDR2 is FYNNEI. The CDR3 loop reads CASSGGGLSNEQFF. In DNA, the CDR3 is TGTGCCAGCAGTGGGGGGGGCCTTTCCAATGAGCAGTTCTTC.

V is TRBV7-2 and J is TRBJ2-3, with TRBD2 identical over 11 bases. The CDR3 is 14 amino acids. The germline V gene encodes CDR1 SGHTA and CDR2 FQGNSA. J gave up 10 bases and V 5 bases, and 8 bases lay outside the gene matches. The CDR3 DNA sequence: TGTGCCAGCAGCCCCGGACTAGCGGGTATCGCGCAGTATTTT. Protein product: CASSPGLAGIAQYF. Using reference TRBV7-2 and TRBJ2-3 for the parts outside the CDR3, the full variable domain is GAGVSQSPSNKVTEKGKDVELRCDPISGHTALYWYRQSLGQGLEFLIYFQGNSAPDKSGLPSDRFSAERTGGSVSTLTIQRTQQEDSAVYLCASSPGLAGIAQYFGPGTRLTVL.

The chain employs TRBV6-5 and TRBJ2-5, with D perhaps matching TRBD2 (5 bases). Trimming pared 8 bases from V and 1 base from J, leaving 14 bases between. The CDR3 covers 14 residues. The V gene's germline CDR1 is MNHEY and CDR2 SVGAGI. The CDR3 region is CASLVPGSQETQYF. The CDR3 nucleotides are TGTGCCAGCTTAGTTCCGGGATCCCAAGAGACCCAGTACTTC.

CDR3 DNA: TGTGCCAGCAGCTTTGGGGGGAATGGCTACACCTTC. Protein sequence: CASSFGGNGYTF. The V gene is TRBV5-4, the J gene TRBJ1-2, with a possible D match to TRBD1 (5 bases). Trimming removed 2 bases at V and 6 bases at J, with 8 bases between. Germline CDR1 and CDR2: SGHNT and YYREEE (reference sequence). This CDR3 contains 12 residues.

This clone was seen more than once but under ten times. This chain links TRBV12-3 or TRBV12-4 with TRBJ2-7; D gene uncertain. Trimming took 11 bases from V and 0 from J, leaving 5 bases between them. This CDR3 region has 10 residues. CDR3 coding DNA: TGTGCCGCCAGCTCCTACGAGCAGTACGTC. This sequence encodes CAASSYEQYV.

V and J are TRBV7-8 and TRBJ2-5; 8 nucleotides align to TRBD2. After removal of 1 base from V and 0 bases from J, the junction contained 4 bases not matched to a gene. This CDR3 comprises 16 residues. The germline gives CDR1 SGHVS, CDR2 FQNEAQ. CDR3 DNA sequence: TGTGCCAGCAGCTTAGAAATAGCGGGGTACCAAGAGACCCAGTACTTC. The encoded protein is CASSLEIAGYQETQYF. Full variable domain (missing parts from reference TRBV7-8 and TRBJ2-5): GAGVSQSPRYKVAKRGQDVALRCDPISGHVSLFWYQQALGQGPEFLTYFQNEAQLDKSGLPSDRFFAERPEGSVSTLKIQRTQQEDSAVYLCASSLEIAGYQETQYFGPGTRLLVL.

V and J are TRBV3-1 (or the pseudogene TRBV3-2) and TRBJ2-3; 7 bases agree with TRBD2. The CDR3 consists of 15 residues. CDR1 and CDR2 (germline): LGHDT, YNNKEL (reference sequence). V lost 0 bases, J lost 3 bases, and 3 bases stayed unmatched. CDR3 region: CASSQEPSGTDTQYF. CDR3 nucleotide sequence: TGTGCCAGCAGCCAAGAACCTAGCGGAACAGATACGCAGTATTTT.

The chain is built from TRBV18 and TRBJ1-2; D gene uncertain. Looked up from germline, CDR1 is KGHSH and CDR2 is LQKENI. The CDR3 is 14 residues long. The germline V and J ends were trimmed by 2 bases and 0 bases, with 7 bases remaining between them. The CDR3 spells CASSPITPNYGYTF. The CDR3 nucleotides are TGTGCCAGCTCACCAATAACACCTAACTATGGCTACACCTTC. The full variable domain, completed using reference TRBV18 and TRBJ1-2, is NAGVMQNPRHLVRRRGQEARLRCSPMKGHSHVYWYRQLPEEGLKFMVYLQKENIIDESGMPKERFSAEFPKEGPSILRIQQVVRGDSAAYFCASSPITPNYGYTFGSGTRLTVV.

The chain employs TRBV27 and TRBJ2-2; no clear D. V was shortened by 4 bases and J by 2 bases, with 8 bases between the two germline ends. Germline CDR1 is MNHEY and CDR2 is SMNVEV (reference sequence). This CDR3 has 14 amino acids. CDR3 sequence reads: CASSSHRNTGELFF. The CDR3, as DNA: TGTGCCAGCAGTTCCCATAGAAACACCGGGGAGCTGTTTTTT.

The chain recombines TRBV5-1 with TRBJ1-3; D not certain. This CDR3 spans 17 amino acids. V was pared by 0 bases and J by 0 bases, with 13 bases between. Germline CDR1 SGHRS, CDR2 YFSETQ. The CDR3 DNA sequence: TGCGCCAGCAGCTTGGGGCCCGTGGGGAGCTCTGGAAACACCATATATTTT. It is translated as CASSLGPVGSSGNTIYF.

The chain recombines TRBV27 with TRBJ1-5; possibly TRBD1 for D (5 bases). The CDR3 sequence is 14 residues long. Germline assignment: CDR1 MNHEY and CDR2 SMNVEV (reference sequence). Written as DNA, the CDR3 is TGTGCTTCGTCCCGGGGACTTAGCAATCAGCCCCAGCATTTT. This encodes CASSRGLSNQPQHF.